These T cell receptor beta chains were read from a single sample in a study of identical twins. TCRdb passed the 5' RACE reads through MiXCR, listing each CDR3 protein once. The sample lists more than 350,000 distinct CDR3 sequences; around 9% were seen once. Sequencing was performed on naive T cells sorted from blood. The receptors were sampled from a woman between 50 and 59 years old in good health. Each CDR3 is given with its conserved first and last residue. Each record gives: V gene, J gene, CDR3 protein.

TRBV12-3/TRBV12-4,TRBJ1-1,CASNPGQWDTEAFF
TRBV12-3/TRBV12-4,TRBJ2-1,CASSSTSMTSGRTIEQFF
TRBV3-1,TRBJ1-4,CASSQGGVVNEKLFF
TRBV6-6,TRBJ1-5,CASADWSNQPQHF
TRBV20-1,TRBJ1-6,CSARDQRGPLHF
TRBV12-3/TRBV12-4,TRBJ2-7,CASSQGRVYEQYF
TRBV5-1,TRBJ1-3,CASSLGTRGNTIYF
TRBV11-2,TRBJ2-3,CASSLAGEDTDTQYF
TRBV14,TRBJ2-2,CASSQRQGPTGELFF
TRBV6-5,TRBJ2-1,CASSYSLARNEQFF
TRBV2,TRBJ2-1,CASLLTEEQFF
TRBV10-3,TRBJ2-1,CAGPDISSYNEQFF
TRBV20-1,TRBJ2-1,CSASRTGREQFF
TRBV24-1,TRBJ1-1,CATRGQTTEAFF
TRBV29-1,TRBJ2-1,CSPLFYNEQFF
TRBV27,TRBJ2-1,CASRGVSEAGGFYNEQFF
TRBV5-1,TRBJ2-7,CASSQGLAGGRSYEQYF
TRBV7-9,TRBJ1-5,CASSTGPHQPQHF
TRBV29-1,TRBJ1-5,CSVTGAGTGSNQPQHF
TRBV5-1,TRBJ1-1,CASSARTVNTEAFF
TRBV29-1,TRBJ2-5,CSVSKEQETQYF
TRBV19,TRBJ1-4,CASRVTGSTNEKLFF
TRBV20-1,TRBJ2-7,CSAPRDRAVYEQYF
TRBV6-1,TRBJ1-5,CASSVSGTSNQPQHF
TRBV7-8,TRBJ2-1,CASSQSLGYNEQFF
TRBV29-1,TRBJ2-1,CSVESYEQFF